A selection of T cell receptor beta chains follows, all from one sample in a study of early T cells in non-severe SARS-CoV-2 infection. TCRdb fed the 5' RACE reads into MiXCR, producing one record per CDR3 protein. The table shows more than 90,000 distinct CDR3 sequences, with 8% to 13% occurring only once. What was sequenced was whole blood. The source is an adult who was a healthcare worker with PCR-confirmed SARS-CoV-2 infection or an uninfected control (not recorded which). Both conserved end residues are part of each CDR3. The D gene is left open where the match is weak. Only part of the rows carry a size: once, few, many, or a class if the clone is expanded.

j_call	v_call	clone_size	d_call	cdr3_aa	cdr3_nt
TRBJ1-1	TRBV6-5	many	.	CASSYHTANTEAFF	TGTGCCAGCAGTTATCACACAGCTAACACTGAAGCTTTCTTT
TRBJ2-7	TRBV20-1	.	.	CSARRGSYEQYF	TGCAGTGCTAGAAGGGGCTCCTACGAGCAGTACTTC
TRBJ1-2	TRBV18	.	TRBD1	CASSLRTGSSDGYTF	TGTGCCAGCTCACTTCGGACAGGGAGTTCGGATGGCTACACCTTC
TRBJ2-7	TRBV7-2	.	.	CASSFPDRAYEQYF	TGTGCCAGCAGCTTTCCGGACAGAGCTTACGAGCAGTACTTC
TRBJ1-1	TRBV5-1	many	.	CASSPGTYTEAFF	TGCGCCAGCAGCCCTGGGACCTACACTGAAGCTTTCTTT
TRBJ1-3	TRBV4-1	many	.	CASSPRVLNSGNTIYF	TGCGCCAGCAGCCCACGGGTGTTGAACTCTGGAAACACCATATATTTT
TRBJ2-1	TRBV28	.	TRBD2	CASSTGTSDYNEQFF	TGTGCCAGCAGTACCGGGACTAGCGATTACAATGAGCAGTTCTTC
TRBJ2-1	TRBV6-1	few	.	CASRLTGSEQFF	TGTGCCAGCAGGTTGACAGGTAGTGAGCAGTTCTTC
TRBJ2-1	TRBV7-3	few	.	CASSLGSEQFF	TGTGCCAGCAGCTTGGGGAGTGAGCAGTTCTTC
TRBJ2-1	TRBV27	many	.	CASSLRQATYNEQFF	TGTGCCAGCAGTTTAAGACAGGCAACCTACAATGAGCAGTTCTTC
TRBJ1-2	TRBV9	.	TRBD1	CASSVSTGTVTYNYGYTF	TGTGCCAGCAGCGTGTCCACCGGGACAGTAACTTATAACTATGGCTACACCTTC
TRBJ2-7	TRBV7-9	few	.	CASSPPRGEQYF	TGTGCCAGCAGCCCCCCTAGGGGCGAGCAGTACTTC
TRBJ1-1	TRBV29-1	many	.	CSARQSNTEAFF	TGCAGCGCTAGGCAGTCGAACACTGAAGCTTTCTTT
TRBJ2-7	TRBV12-3/TRBV12-4	.	.	CVSSLNGTKLDDEQYF	TGTGTCAGCAGTCTGAACGGGACCAAACTTGACGACGAGCAGTACTTC
TRBJ2-1	TRBV6-5	many	.	CASSSRDINEQFF	TGTGCCAGCAGTTCGCGGGACATCAATGAGCAGTTCTTC
TRBJ2-3	TRBV11-2	many	TRBD2	CASSPLAGDPDTQYF	TGTGCCAGCAGCCCCCTAGCGGGAGATCCAGATACGCAGTATTTT
TRBJ2-5	TRBV5-1	many	TRBD2	CASRPGLADLETQYF	TGCGCCAGCAGACCGGGACTAGCGGACCTAGAGACCCAGTACTTC
TRBJ1-1	TRBV6-1	.	TRBD1	CTSSGQGERLAEAFF	TGTACCAGCAGTGGACAGGGGGAACGTCTCGCTGAAGCTTTCTTT
TRBJ2-3	TRBV27	many	TRBD2	CASSLILAGAVVDTQYF	TGTGCCAGCAGTTTGATTCTAGCGGGAGCGGTGGTAGATACGCAGTATTTT
TRBJ2-4	TRBV12-3/TRBV12-4	many	TRBD1	CASSQQGLIAKNIQYF	TGTGCCAGCAGTCAACAGGGGCTCATAGCCAAAAACATTCAGTACTTC
TRBJ2-7	TRBV6-5	few	.	CASKLAGDLSYEQYF	TGTGCCAGCAAATTGGCCGGGGATCTTTCCTACGAGCAGTACTTC
TRBJ1-1	TRBV5-1	many	TRBD1	CASSEWKGAVDITEAFF	TGCGCCAGCAGCGAATGGAAGGGGGCGGTGGACATCACTGAAGCTTTCTTT